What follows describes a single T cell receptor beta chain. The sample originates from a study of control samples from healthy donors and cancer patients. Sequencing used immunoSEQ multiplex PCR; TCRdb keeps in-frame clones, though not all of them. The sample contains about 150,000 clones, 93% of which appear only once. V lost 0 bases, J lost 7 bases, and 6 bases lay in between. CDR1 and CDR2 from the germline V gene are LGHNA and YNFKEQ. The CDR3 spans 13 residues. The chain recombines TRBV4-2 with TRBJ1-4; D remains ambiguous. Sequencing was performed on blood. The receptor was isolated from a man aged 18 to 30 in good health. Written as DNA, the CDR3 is TGTGCCAGCAGCCAAGATTCGGGTGAAAAACTGTTTTTT. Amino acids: CASSQDSGEKLFF.